Shown below are 2 T cell receptor beta chains from a single sample sequenced in a study of response to subunit inactivated influenza vaccine. One entry per CDR3 protein results from TCRdb running MiXCR on the RT-PCR reads. The sample holds about 650,000 distinct CDR3 sequences, 15% to 17% seen once. The sample in question was PBMCs from blood, obtained 11 to 12 days after vaccination. These receptors originate from a man aged 45-60 years who received an inactivated influenza vaccine.

The chain recombines TRBV7-2 with TRBJ2-5; D not certain. The V gene's germline CDR1 is SGHTA and CDR2 FQGNSA. Trimming took 1 base from V and 2 from J, leaving 11 bases between them. This CDR3 region has 15 residues. The DNA of the CDR3 is TGTGCCAGCAGCTTAGTCTTCGCCAGGCAAGAGACCCAGTACTTC. Protein sequence: CASSLVFARQETQYF.

On this clonotype itself: Relative to the germline gene, one junction end is altered; a read error may explain this. The chain is built from TRBV6-2 or TRBV6-3 and TRBJ2-3; no firm D call. The CDR3 covers 14 residues. Germline assignment: CDR1 MNHEY and CDR2 SVGEGT. The CDR3 sequence is CASSYGLATDTQSF. For the CDR3, the DNA is TGTGCCAGCAGTTACGGGTTAGCCACAGATACGCAGTCTTTT.